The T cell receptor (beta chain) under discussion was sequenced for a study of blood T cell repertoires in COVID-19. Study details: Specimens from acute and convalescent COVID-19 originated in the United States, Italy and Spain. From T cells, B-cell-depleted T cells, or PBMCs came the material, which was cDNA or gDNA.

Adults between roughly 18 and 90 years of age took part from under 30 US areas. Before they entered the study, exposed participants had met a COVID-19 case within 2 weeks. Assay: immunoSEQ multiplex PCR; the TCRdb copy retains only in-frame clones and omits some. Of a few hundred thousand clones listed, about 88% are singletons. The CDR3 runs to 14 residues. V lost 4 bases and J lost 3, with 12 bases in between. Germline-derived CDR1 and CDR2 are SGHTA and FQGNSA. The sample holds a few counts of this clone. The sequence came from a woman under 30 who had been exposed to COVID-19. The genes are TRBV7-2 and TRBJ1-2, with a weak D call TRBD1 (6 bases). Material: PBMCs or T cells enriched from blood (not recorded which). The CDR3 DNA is TGTGCCAGCAGCTCTTACAGGGCCGACTATGGCTACACCTTC. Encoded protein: CASSSYRADYGYTF.